The 23 T cell receptor beta chains listed next were all sequenced from one sample in a study of blood T cells in healthy people across ages. Next came a second PCR, run for roughly 7 to 12 cycles, which used a sample-barcoded 5' primer along with a J-beta primer mix. A single record per CDR3 protein comes from TCRdb applying MiXCR to the 5' RACE reads. This repertoire shows roughly 1.5 million distinct CDR3 sequences, roughly 43% found once; its top ten account for about 4%. Specimen: blood. The receptors derive from a woman aged 18-29 years in good health.

This chain connects TRBV12-3 or TRBV12-4 to TRBJ1-4; TRBD1 agrees at 10 bases. This CDR3 contains 15 residues. Germline trimming cut 5 bases from V and 8 bases from J; bases unmatched to any gene: 8. This CDR3 is CASSITGTGAEKLFF. In DNA, the CDR3 is TGTGCCAGCAGTATCACCGGGACAGGGGCGGAAAAACTGTTTTTT.

The chain is built from TRBV28 and TRBJ2-7; unclear D gene. The CDR3 length is 15 residues. The germline CDR1 and CDR2 sequences are MDHEN and SYDVKM. V lost 3 bases to trimming and J lost 0 bases, with 12 bases between them. The CDR3 DNA follows: TGTGCCAGCAGTTTCGTCGGAACGAGCTCCTACGAGCAGTACTTC. Its translation: CASSFVGTSSYEQYF. Full variable domain (missing parts from reference TRBV28 and TRBJ2-7): DVKVTQSSRYLVKRTGEKVFLECVQDMDHENMFWYRQDPGLGLRLIYFSYDVKMKEKGDIPEGYSVSREKKERFSLILESASTNQTSMYLCASSFVGTSSYEQYFGPGTRLTVT.

This rearrangement joins TRBV4-3 to TRBJ1-2; unclear D gene. Germline-derived CDR1 and CDR2 are LGHNA and YSLEER. This CDR3 contains 14 residues. Trimming cost V 4 bases and J 2 bases, with 11 bases left between them. CDR3 sequence reads: CASSPEGINYGYTF. CDR3 coding DNA: TGCGCCAGCAGCCCTGAGGGAATCAACTATGGCTACACCTTC.

This clonotype was seen a handful of times. The chain recombines TRBV6-6 with TRBJ1-2; D uncertain. CDR1 MNHNY and CDR2 SVGAGI come from the germline V gene (reference sequence). V lost 7 bases, J lost 2 bases, and 11 bases lay in between. The CDR3 sequence is 13 residues long. CDR3 bases: TGTGCCAGCAATAACAGAGAAAACTATGGCTACACCTTC. It is translated as CASNNRENYGYTF.

Only one count was recorded for this clonotype. This chain uses TRBV5-1 with TRBJ1-1, with D uncertain. Germline V lookup: CDR1 SGHRS, CDR2 YFSETQ. This CDR3 comprises 17 residues. V lost 0 bases to trimming and J lost 0 bases, with 15 bases between them. CDR3 sequence reads: CASSLGRPPRLNTEAFF. The DNA for the CDR3 is TGCGCCAGCAGCTTGGGCCGGCCCCCGAGATTGAACACTGAAGCTTTCTTT.

The chain carries TRBV6-2 or TRBV6-3 and TRBJ1-2; tentative D call: TRBD1 (5 bases). The CDR3 is made up of 14 amino acids. Deletions cut 5 bases from V and 4 bases from J, with 14 bases between. CDR1 MNHEY and CDR2 SVGEGT come from the germline V gene. Written as DNA, the CDR3 is TGTGCCAGCAGTGACGGGGGACCGATCTATGGCTACACCTTC. Translation gives CASSDGGPIYGYTF.

For the CDR3, the DNA is TGTGCCAGCAGCGTAGGGGGGGATAGGGTATACAATGAGCAGTACTTC. Amino acid sequence: CASSVGGDRVYNEQYF. V and J are TRBV9 and TRBJ2-7; D might be TRBD2 (6 bases). The germline gives CDR1 SGDLS, CDR2 YYNGEE. V gave up 0 bases and J gave up 7 bases, with 20 bases separating them. CDR3 length equals 16 residues.

The rearrangement uses TRBV5-1 and TRBJ1-2; the D is unclear. This CDR3 comprises 16 residues. Germline loops: CDR1 SGHRS, CDR2 YFSETQ. V was pared by 2 bases and J by 9 bases, with 23 bases between. CDR3 amino acids: CASSFAIPRSAESYTF. The CDR3 DNA reads as TGCGCCAGCAGCTTCGCCATACCAAGGTCGGCAGAGAGCTACACCTTC.

This clonotype was seen a handful of times. The chain is built from TRBV6-8 and TRBJ2-3; 7 bases agree with TRBD2. The trim removed 0 bases at V and 3 bases at J, leaving 9 bases unmatched. This CDR3 has 17 amino acids. Germline V gene sequence: CDR1 MNHGY, CDR2 SAAAGT. The CDR3 region is CASSYSGERGMTDTQYF. In DNA, the CDR3 is TGTGCCAGCAGTTACTCGGGGGAGCGGGGAATGACAGATACGCAGTATTTT.

The chain employs TRBV4-2 and TRBJ2-3; possibly TRBD1 or TRBD2 for D (5 bases each). CDR1 and CDR2 (germline): LGHNA, YNFKEQ. The V end lost 0 bases, the J end lost 2 bases, and 15 bases lay between the germline ends. The CDR3 is 17 residues long. This CDR3 reads CASSQDPGGRPTDTQYF. CDR3 bases: TGTGCCAGCAGCCAAGATCCTGGGGGACGGCCCACAGATACGCAGTATTTT.

The chain combines TRBV20-1 with TRBJ2-1; TRBD2 matches 11 bases. CDR1 and CDR2 (germline): DFQATT, SNEGSKA (reference sequence). This CDR3 comprises 15 residues. V was pared by 5 bases and J by 3 bases, with 6 bases of the junction left unmatched. For the CDR3, the DNA is TGCAGTGCTTCCCTCGGACTAGCGGGCTACAATGAGCAGTTCTTC. Encoded protein: CSASLGLAGYNEQFF.

The chain links TRBV6-5 to TRBJ1-1; D may be TRBD1 (6 bases). CDR3 length equals 12 residues. The V end lost 1 base, the J end lost 8 bases, and 8 bases lay between the germline ends. CDR1 and CDR2 from the germline V gene are MNHEY and SVGAGI. CDR3 amino acids: CASSYLDSEAFF. CDR3 coding DNA: TGTGCCAGCAGTTACTTGGACAGCGAAGCTTTCTTT.

The chain carries TRBV2 and TRBJ2-3; the D gene is possibly TRBD1 (6 bases). Per the germline V gene, CDR1 is SNHLY and CDR2 is FYNNEI. The CDR3 covers 11 residues. V lost 8 bases and J lost 11, with 14 bases in between. Written as DNA, the CDR3 is TGTGCCAGCGGACAGTTGAGTCGGCAGTATTTT. Encoded protein: CASGQLSRQYF.

This clonotype showed up just a few times. V gene TRBV7-2 combines with J gene TRBJ2-1; D gene ambiguous. V was cut by 1 base and J by 6 bases, with 13 bases left in between. Germline lookup yields CDR1 SGHTA and CDR2 FQGNSA. The CDR3 consists of 15 residues. In DNA form, the CDR3 reads TGTGCCAGCAGCTTAGTTGTGGATTTCACCAATGAGCAGTTCTTC. Translated, it gives CASSLVVDFTNEQFF.

This chain links TRBV20-1 with TRBJ1-2; a possible D gene is TRBD1 (5 bases). CDR3 length: 13 amino acids. Trimming took off 1 base at V and 8 bases at J, with 14 bases between the two ends. Germline CDR1 DFQATT, CDR2 SNEGSKA (reference sequence). In DNA form, the CDR3 reads TGCAGTGCTAGAGCGGAGACAGAGGCAGGCTACACCTTC. Amino acids: CSARAETEAGYTF.

The chain joins TRBV6-5 to TRBJ1-1, with D maybe TRBD1 (5 bases). With 6 bases removed from V and 0 bases from J, the gap between germline ends came to 14 bases. The germline V gene encodes CDR1 MNHEY and CDR2 SVGAGI. The CDR3 spans 15 residues. The CDR3 DNA reads as TGTGCCAGCAGCGACAAGGGGAGAGTGAACACTGAAGCTTTCTTT. It codes for CASSDKGRVNTEAFF.

The J gene is TRBJ2-2, the V gene TRBV9; D is uncertain. Looked up from germline, CDR1 is SGDLS and CDR2 is YYNGEE. This CDR3 is built from 13 residues. V lost 7 bases to trimming and J lost 1 base, with 8 bases between them. This CDR3 is CASAEKNTGELFF. As DNA, the CDR3 is TGTGCCAGCGCGGAAAAGAACACCGGGGAGCTGTTTTTT.

Only a few counts were recorded for this clonotype. The V and J genes are TRBV20-1 and TRBJ2-1; D unclear. The CDR3 extends over 13 amino acids. V was shortened by 0 bases and J by 3 bases, with 6 bases between the two germline ends. Germline CDR1 and CDR2: DFQATT and SNEGSKA (reference sequence). The CDR3 is CSARESDYNEQFF. The CDR3 bases are TGCAGTGCTAGAGAAAGCGACTACAATGAGCAGTTCTTC.

The chain links TRBV28 to TRBJ1-3; perhaps TRBD1 as D (5 bases). Germline V gene sequence: CDR1 MDHEN, CDR2 SYDVKM. V was pared by 3 bases and J by 0 bases, with 18 bases between. There are 18 residues in the CDR3. In DNA, the CDR3 is TGTGCCAGCAGTTTTGGGGGAGCGTATACAACCTCTGGAAACACCATATATTTT. This encodes CASSFGGAYTTSGNTIYF.

The chain carries TRBV7-2 and TRBJ1-4, with 7 bases identical to TRBD1. With V trimmed by 4 bases and J by 7 bases, 9 bases remained unmatched. The CDR3 consists of 15 residues. Germline V gene lookup returns CDR1 SGHTA and CDR2 FQGNSA. CDR3 protein: CASSSWTGSGEKLFF. The DNA of the CDR3 is TGTGCCAGCAGCTCCTGGACAGGATCCGGTGAAAAACTGTTTTTT.

The CDR3 reads CASSQTTSGRSDTQYF. The CDR3 DNA reads TGTGCCAGCAGCCAAACCACTAGCGGGAGGTCAGATACGCAGTATTTT. The J gene is TRBJ2-3, the V gene TRBV4-2; TRBD2 matches at 12 bases. After removal of 2 bases from V and 4 bases from J, the junction contained 4 bases not matched to a gene. The CDR3 spans 16 residues. CDR1 and CDR2 (germline): LGHNA, YNFKEQ.

The rearrangement uses TRBV3-1 and TRBJ1-6, with D perhaps matching TRBD1 (6 bases). Trimming took off 4 bases at V and 7 bases at J, with 14 bases between the two ends. The CDR3 runs 15 residues. Germline V gives CDR1 LGHDT, CDR2 YNNKEL (reference sequence). CDR3 DNA sequence: TGTGCCAGCAGCCCACAGGGTCTGGGGAATTCACCCCTCCACTTT. Protein product: CASSPQGLGNSPLHF.

This clonotype occurred a few times. This rearrangement joins TRBV5-1 to TRBJ2-5; 7 bases align to TRBD1. CDR3 length: 15 residues. The germline CDR1 and CDR2 sequences are SGHRS and YFSETQ. Unmatched junction bases numbered 9, after V lost 3 bases and J lost 4 bases. CDR3 amino acids: CASSSGQTPLETQYF. DNA for the CDR3: TGCGCCAGCAGCTCGGGACAGACACCTCTAGAGACCCAGTACTTC.